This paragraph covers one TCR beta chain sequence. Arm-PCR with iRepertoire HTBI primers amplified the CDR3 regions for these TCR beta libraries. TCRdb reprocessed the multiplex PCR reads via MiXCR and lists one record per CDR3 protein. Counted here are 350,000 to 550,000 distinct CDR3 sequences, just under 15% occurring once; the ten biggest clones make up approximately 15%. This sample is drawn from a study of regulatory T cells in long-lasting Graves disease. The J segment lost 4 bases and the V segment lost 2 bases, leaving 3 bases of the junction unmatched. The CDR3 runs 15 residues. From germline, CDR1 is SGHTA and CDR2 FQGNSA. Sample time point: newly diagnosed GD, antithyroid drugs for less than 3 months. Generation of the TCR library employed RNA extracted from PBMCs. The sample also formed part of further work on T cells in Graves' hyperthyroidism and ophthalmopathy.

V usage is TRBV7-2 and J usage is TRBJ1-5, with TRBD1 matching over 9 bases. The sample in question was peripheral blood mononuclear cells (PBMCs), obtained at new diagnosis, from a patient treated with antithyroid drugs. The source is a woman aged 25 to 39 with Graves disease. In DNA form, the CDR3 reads TGTGCCAGCAGCTTATCAGGGACAGGGAATCAGCCCCAGCATTTT. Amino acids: CASSLSGTGNQPQHF.